What follows are 24 T cell receptor beta chains derived from one specimen sequenced in a study of T cell responses to AZD1222 COVID-19 vaccine. The protocol was immunoSEQ multiplex PCR, while the TCRdb copy is restricted to in-frame clones and leaves out a portion. The repertoire holds approximately 80,000 clones, with over 75% as singletons. Sequences were derived from peripheral blood, sampled 28 days after the second AZD1222 dose. Receptors were obtained from an adult who received the AZD1222 COVID-19 vaccine.

This chain uses TRBV6-5 with TRBJ1-5; TRBD1 is a possible D gene (6 bases). V was cut by 6 bases and J by 4 bases, with 13 bases left in between. Per germline, CDR1 MNHEY and CDR2 SVGAGI. There are 14 residues in the CDR3. CDR3 amino acids: CASSPGQTNQPQHF. In DNA form, the CDR3 reads TGTGCCAGCAGCCCCGGACAGACTAATCAGCCCCAGCATTTT.

The V gene is TRBV11-2, the J gene TRBJ1-1; possible D gene TRBD1, 5 bases. V was trimmed by 1 base and J by 9 bases, leaving 9 bases between them. The CDR3 covers 12 residues. The germline gives CDR1 SGHAT, CDR2 FQNNGV. For the CDR3, the DNA is TGTGCCAGCAGCTTAGTTGGGACCCAAGCTTTCTTT. Translated, it gives CASSLVGTQAFF.

The chain couples TRBV18 to TRBJ2-7; D unresolved. CDR1 is KGHSH and CDR2 is LQKENI in the germline V gene. V lost 6 bases and J lost 2, with 14 bases in between. This CDR3 has 14 amino acids. The CDR3 DNA sequence: TGTGCCAGCTCGCCGGAGACACGAACCTACGAGCAGTACTTC. Amino acids: CASSPETRTYEQYF. Together with reference TRBV18 and TRBJ2-7, the CDR3 gives the full variable domain: NAGVMQNPRHLVRRRGQEARLRCSPMKGHSHVYWYRQLPEEGLKFMVYLQKENIIDESGMPKERFSAEFPKEGPSILRIQQVVRGDSAAYFCASSPETRTYEQYFGPGTRLTVT.

The chain combines TRBV24-1 with TRBJ2-3; unclear D gene. V lost 5 bases to trimming and J lost 0 bases, with 8 bases between them. This CDR3 has 14 residues. Germline lookup yields CDR1 KGHDR and CDR2 SFDVKD. CDR3 region: CATSAGGSTDTQYF. CDR3 DNA: TGTGCCACCAGTGCTGGTGGAAGCACAGATACGCAGTATTTT.

The chain employs TRBV5-1 and TRBJ1-1; no clear D gene. Germline V gene lookup returns CDR1 SGHRS and CDR2 YFSETQ. V was trimmed by 1 base and J by 3 bases, leaving 16 bases between them. CDR3 length equals 16 residues. CDR3 nucleotides: TGCGCCAGCAGCTTGATCGGGGTTGCGGGGTACACTGAAGCTTTCTTT. It specifies CASSLIGVAGYTEAFF. Using reference TRBV5-1 and TRBJ1-1 for the parts outside the CDR3, the full variable domain is KAGVTQTPRYLIKTRGQQVTLSCSPISGHRSVSWYQQTPGQGLQFLFEYFSETQRNKGNFPGRFSGRQFSNSRSEMNVSTLELGDSALYLCASSLIGVAGYTEAFFGQGTRLTVV.

The chain recombines TRBV10-2 with TRBJ1-4, with a possible D match to TRBD1 (6 bases). Germline CDR1 WSHSY, CDR2 SAAADI. The CDR3 has 13 amino acids. V was trimmed by 3 bases and J by 8 bases, leaving 10 bases between them. CDR3 loop: CASSEQGGEKLFF. The CDR3 region has the DNA TGCGCCAGCAGTGAACAGGGCGGGGAAAAACTGTTTTTT.

The chain employs TRBV18 and TRBJ1-1, with D possibly being TRBD1 (6 bases). Trimming shortened V by 5 bases and J by 11 bases, and 15 bases separated the two germline ends. Germline V lookup: CDR1 KGHSH, CDR2 LQKENI. The CDR3 extends over 12 amino acids. CDR3: CASSETGPEAFF. CDR3 in DNA: TGTGCCAGCTCAGAGACAGGCCCCGAGGCTTTCTTT. The full variable domain, completed using reference TRBV18 and TRBJ1-1, is NAGVMQNPRHLVRRRGQEARLRCSPMKGHSHVYWYRQLPEEGLKFMVYLQKENIIDESGMPKERFSAEFPKEGPSILRIQQVVRGDSAAYFCASSETGPEAFFGQGTRLTVV.

The rearrangement joins TRBV5-1 to TRBJ1-2, with 10 bases matching TRBD1. Germline CDR1 and CDR2: SGHRS and YFSETQ. The CDR3 extends over 15 amino acids. J lost 7 bases, V lost 4 bases, and 10 bases had no gene match. The CDR3 region is CASSTGQGRPIGYTF. The CDR3 DNA is TGCGCCAGCAGCACGGGACAGGGGAGGCCTATTGGCTACACCTTC. Based on the CDR3 plus reference TRBV5-1 and TRBJ1-2, the full variable domain is KAGVTQTPRYLIKTRGQQVTLSCSPISGHRSVSWYQQTPGQGLQFLFEYFSETQRNKGNFPGRFSGRQFSNSRSEMNVSTLELGDSALYLCASSTGQGRPIGYTFGSGTRLTVV.

This clone was counted once. J is TRBJ2-5 and V is TRBV2, with TRBD1 matching over 11 bases. V trimming: 6 bases; J trimming: 1 base; junction bases outside the gene matches: 4. Per the germline V gene, CDR1 is SNHLY and CDR2 is FYNNEI. This CDR3 has 15 residues. The CDR3 DNA sequence: TGTGCCAGCAGGGGACAGGGGGGCCTCCAAGAGACCCAGTACTTC. Amino acid sequence: CASRGQGGLQETQYF.

This clone came up once. The chain links TRBV12-3 or TRBV12-4 to TRBJ2-2, with D possibly matching TRBD1 (5 bases). This CDR3 spans 13 amino acids. With 6 bases removed from V and 5 bases from J, the gap between germline ends came to 10 bases. The DNA of the CDR3 is TGTGCCAGCAGAACAAGGGGAACCGGGGAGCTGTTTTTT. Amino acids: CASRTRGTGELFF.

The rearrangement uses TRBV18 and TRBJ2-1; TRBD1 matches at 7 bases. CDR1 is KGHSH and CDR2 is LQKENI in the germline V gene. CDR3 length: 16 amino acids. With V trimmed by 2 bases and J by 4 bases, 8 bases remained unmatched. The CDR3 DNA reads as TGTGCCAGCTCACCATATTTCGGGACAGATTACAATGAGCAGTTCTTC. Protein product: CASSPYFGTDYNEQFF.

The V call is TRBV11-2, the J call TRBJ1-2, with TRBD1 as a possible D gene (6 bases). Trimming left V 4 bases short and J 2 bases short, with 8 bases between. The CDR3 runs 13 residues. Per germline, CDR1 SGHAT and CDR2 FQNNGV. The CDR3 DNA sequence: TGTGCCAGCAGCTCAACAGGGAACTATGGCTACACCTTC. It yields the protein CASSSTGNYGYTF. The full variable domain, rest sourced from reference TRBV11-2 and TRBJ1-2, is EAGVAQSPRYKIIEKRQSVAFWCNPISGHATLYWYQQILGQGPKLLIQFQNNGVVDDSQLPKDRFSAERLKGVDSTLKIQPAKLEDSAVYLCASSSTGNYGYTFGSGTRLTVV.

The chain joins TRBV19 to TRBJ1-2; 9 bases map to TRBD1. CDR1 and CDR2 from the germline V gene are LNHDA and SQIVND (reference sequence). The J segment lost 2 bases and the V segment lost 4 bases, leaving 5 bases of the junction unmatched. CDR3 length: 15 amino acids. The CDR3, as DNA: TGTGCCAGTAGTAACCGGGACAGGGTGAACTATGGCTACACCTTC. Protein product: CASSNRDRVNYGYTF.

This clone appeared a single time. V is TRBV20-1 and J is TRBJ2-1; D gene uncertain. Germline-derived CDR1 and CDR2 are DFQATT and SNEGSKA (reference sequence). This CDR3 comprises 11 residues. V shed 6 bases and J shed 11 bases, with 14 bases lying between them. Here the CDR3 reads CSAASSDKQFF. In nucleotides, the CDR3 is TGCAGTGCCGCCAGTAGTGATAAGCAGTTCTTC.

V is TRBV6-1 and J is TRBJ1-3; D not certain. V lost 3 bases and J 5 bases, leaving 14 bases between the germline ends. The CDR3 consists of 15 residues. CDR1 and CDR2 from the germline V gene are MNHNS and SASEGT. CDR3 nucleotide sequence: TGTGCCAGCAGTGACGTCGGGAATACCAGAAACACCATATATTTT. Protein product: CASSDVGNTRNTIYF.

The chain couples TRBV7-2 to TRBJ2-1; TRBD2 aligns across 10 bases. The CDR3 totals 15 residues. V shed 8 bases, J shed 6 bases, and the junction held 10 bases outside the gene matches. Germline values: CDR1 SGHTA, CDR2 FQGNSA. The CDR3 nucleotides read TGTGCCAGCCGCCGTGGGACTAGCGACTCCAATGAGCAGTTCTTC. Translated, it gives CASRRGTSDSNEQFF.

CDR3 amino acids: CASRRAGSYEQYF. As DNA, the CDR3 is TGTGCCAGTAGGAGAGCGGGAAGCTACGAGCAGTACTTC. This chain joins TRBV19 and TRBJ2-7; 7 bases agree with TRBD2. The CDR3 contains 13 residues. Unmatched junction bases numbered 5, after V lost 6 bases and J lost 3 bases. Germline V gene sequence: CDR1 LNHDA, CDR2 SQIVND (reference sequence).

This chain links TRBV11-3 with TRBJ2-1; 7 nucleotides align to TRBD2. V lost 2 bases to trimming and J lost 9 bases; unmatched junction nucleotides: 7. Germline V gene sequence: CDR1 SGHNT, CDR2 YENEEA. CDR3 length: 14 amino acids. CDR3 protein: CASSLRGLVGEQFF. The CDR3 region has the DNA TGTGCCAGCAGCTTACGAGGACTAGTGGGTGAGCAGTTCTTC.

This clone has a single count. The chain recombines TRBV5-6 with TRBJ2-2, with D perhaps TRBD2 (6 bases). V was clipped by 4 bases and J by 1 base, with 8 bases between them. Germline values: CDR1 SGHDT, CDR2 YYEEEE. The CDR3 runs 14 residues. The CDR3 sequence: CASSPGLNTGELFF. The CDR3, as DNA: TGTGCCAGCAGCCCGGGACTGAACACCGGGGAGCTGTTTTTT. Full variable domain (missing parts from reference TRBV5-6 and TRBJ2-2): DAGVTQSPTHLIKTRGQQVTLRCSPKSGHDTVSWYQQALGQGPQFIFQYYEEEERQRGNFPDRFSGHQFPNYSSELNVNALLLGDSALYLCASSPGLNTGELFFGEGSRLTVL.

In the case of this clone: At one of its ends the junction is not consistent with the germline gene, which may arise from a read error. The chain has TRBV7-2 and TRBJ1-4; D not resolved. Germline values: CDR1 SGHTA, CDR2 FQGNSA. The length of the CDR3 is 13 residues. This chain's CDR3 is CASSSLRSEKLLF. CDR3 coding DNA: TGTGCCAGCAGCTCATTACGGAGTGAAAAACTGCTTTTT.

The rearrangement joins TRBV28 to TRBJ1-2, with D maybe TRBD1 (5 bases). The V and J ends lost 8 bases and 4 bases respectively, with 11 bases between them. CDR1 and CDR2 from the germline V gene are MDHEN and SYDVKM. This CDR3 has 12 amino acids. The CDR3 region has the DNA TGTGCCAGCGGGGGGGTGGTCTATGGCTACACCTTC. Translation: CASGGVVYGYTF.

The rearrangement uses TRBV6-1 and TRBJ1-3; unclear D gene. Germline CDR1 is MNHNS and CDR2 is SASEGT. The V and J ends lost 1 base and 0 bases respectively, with 10 bases between them. This CDR3 spans 16 amino acids. CDR3: CASSEGQISSGNTIYF. The CDR3 DNA is TGTGCCAGCAGTGAAGGCCAGATTAGCTCTGGAAACACCATATATTTT.

This clone was counted once. Here the CDR3 reads CASTNTYGYTF. DNA for the CDR3: TGTGCCAGCACCAATACTTATGGCTACACCTTC. The genes are TRBV12-3 or TRBV12-4 and TRBJ1-2; D uncertain. This CDR3 comprises 11 residues. Trimming pared 7 bases from V and 5 bases from J, leaving 8 bases between.

The chain links TRBV11-3 to TRBJ1-2; D call uncertain. The V gene lost 5 bases and the J gene lost 8 bases, with 18 bases spanning the gap. Germline CDR1 is SGHNT and CDR2 is YENEEA. This CDR3 comprises 14 residues. The CDR3 protein is CASSPGSLSGGYTF. Written as DNA, the CDR3 is TGTGCCAGCAGCCCCGGCTCCCTCAGCGGGGGCTACACCTTC.